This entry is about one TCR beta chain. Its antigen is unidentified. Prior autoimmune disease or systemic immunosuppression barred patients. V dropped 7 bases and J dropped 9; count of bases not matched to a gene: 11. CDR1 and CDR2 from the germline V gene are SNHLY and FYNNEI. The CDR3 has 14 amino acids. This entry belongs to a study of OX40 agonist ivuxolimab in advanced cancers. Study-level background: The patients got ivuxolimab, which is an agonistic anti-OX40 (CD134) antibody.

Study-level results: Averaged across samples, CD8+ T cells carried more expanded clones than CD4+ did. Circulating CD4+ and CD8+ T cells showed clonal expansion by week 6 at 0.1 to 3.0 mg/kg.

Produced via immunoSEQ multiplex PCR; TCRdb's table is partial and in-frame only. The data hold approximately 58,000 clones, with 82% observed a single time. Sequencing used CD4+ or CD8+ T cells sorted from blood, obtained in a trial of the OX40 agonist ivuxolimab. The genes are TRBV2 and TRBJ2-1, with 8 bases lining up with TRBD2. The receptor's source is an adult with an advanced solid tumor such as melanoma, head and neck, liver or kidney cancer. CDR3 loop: CASNVGLALPEQFF. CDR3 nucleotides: TGTGCCAGCAACGTAGGACTAGCATTACCTGAGCAGTTCTTC.